Following are 11 T cell receptor beta chains from one sample sequenced in a study of Ad26.COV2.S vaccination and SARS-CoV-2 variants. Treatment specified: roughly 19 received Ad26.COV2.S at low or high dose, single or two shots; about 5 received placebo; per-sample allocation not given. Sample collection was performed on day 63 after the first vaccine or placebo injection. Measured with immunoSEQ multiplex PCR; TCRdb has only the in-frame clones, and not every one. The data contain hundreds of thousands of clones, about 86% of them singletons. Sequencing was performed on peripheral blood, taken in a trial of Ad26.COV2.S vaccine versus placebo. The receptors derive from a person aged 18-65 years who received the Ad26.COV2.S COVID-19 vaccine or a placebo.

The rearrangement links TRBV6-4 to TRBJ2-5; D not resolved. Trimming pared 10 bases from V and 5 bases from J, leaving 20 bases between. The CDR3 loop spans 14 amino acids. The V gene's germline CDR1 is MRHNA and CDR2 SNTAGT. CDR3 nucleotide sequence: TGTGCCACCTTCCATAATGACGCCGGGGAGACCCAGTACTTC. This encodes CATFHNDAGETQYF.

V is TRBV7-8 and J is TRBJ1-6; tentative D call: TRBD1 (5 bases). The CDR3 length is 16 residues. V was pared by 4 bases and J by 10 bases, with 20 bases between. The germline V gene has CDR1 SGHVS and CDR2 FQNEAQ. CDR3 DNA: TGTGCCAGCAGCTCCCGGGGGGAAGAAGGGTTATCACCCCTCCACTTT. Translating it yields CASSSRGEEGLSPLHF.

The chain uses TRBV24-1 and TRBJ2-5; tentatively, D is TRBD1 (6 bases). CDR1 KGHDR and CDR2 SFDVKD come from the germline V gene. CDR3 length: 13 amino acids. The V end lost 9 bases, the J end lost 1 base, and 11 bases lay between the germline ends. The CDR3 reads CATRDRIQETQYF. The CDR3 DNA follows: TGTGCCACCCGCGACAGGATCCAAGAGACCCAGTACTTC.

The chain links TRBV28 to TRBJ2-1, with D possibly TRBD2 on 6 matching bases. This CDR3 is 16 amino acids long. V lost 5 bases, J lost 1 base, and 15 bases lay in between. Germline loops: CDR1 MDHEN, CDR2 SYDVKM. CDR3 coding DNA: TGTGCCAGCAGTCCTACGACTAGTAGGTCCTACAATGAGCAGTTCTTC. Its translation: CASSPTTSRSYNEQFF.

The rearrangement links TRBV6-6 to TRBJ1-1; D possibly corresponds to TRBD1 (5 bases). Germline V lookup: CDR1 MNHNY, CDR2 SVGAGI (reference sequence). The CDR3 covers 14 residues. V was pared by 7 bases and J by 1 base, with 13 bases between. The CDR3 region is CASNNGGRNTEAFF. In nucleotides, the CDR3 is TGTGCCAGCAATAACGGGGGGAGGAACACTGAAGCTTTCTTT.

The V call is TRBV28, the J call TRBJ1-2, with D possibly matching TRBD1 (6 bases). The CDR3 sequence is 14 residues long. V dropped 1 base and J dropped 2 bases, with 8 bases sitting between them. Germline-derived CDR1 and CDR2 are MDHEN and SYDVKM. CDR3 amino acids: CASSLSDRNYGYTF. CDR3 DNA sequence: TGTGCCAGCAGTTTATCGGACAGAAACTATGGCTACACCTTC.

V and J are TRBV4-2 and TRBJ2-3; D gene unclear. The germline V and J ends were trimmed by 0 bases and 0 bases, with 4 bases remaining between them. The CDR3 extends over 14 amino acids. Germline CDR1 reads LGHNA; CDR2 reads YNFKEQ. Written as DNA, the CDR3 is TGTGCCAGCAGCCAAGATACGAGCACAGATACGCAGTATTTT. Translated: CASSQDTSTDTQYF.

This CDR3 reads CASSPPGLRADTQYF. The CDR3 DNA follows: TGTGCCAGTAGTCCTCCGGGACTTAGGGCAGATACGCAGTATTTT. This chain joins TRBV19 and TRBJ2-3, with D maybe TRBD2 (6 bases). The CDR3 is 15 residues long. Germline V gene lookup returns CDR1 LNHDA and CDR2 SQIVND (reference sequence). The germline V and J ends were trimmed by 5 bases and 4 bases, with 16 bases remaining between them.

V is TRBV28 and J is TRBJ1-6; no definite D call. The V gene's germline CDR1 is MDHEN and CDR2 SYDVKM. V lost 1 base and J lost 10, with 14 bases in between. The CDR3 is made up of 15 amino acids. The DNA of the CDR3 is TGTGCCAGCAGTTTATTAGTAGAACTCGGATCACCCCTCCACTTT. Translated: CASSLLVELGSPLHF.

This chain joins TRBV19 and TRBJ1-5; perhaps TRBD1 as D (6 bases). The germline CDR1 and CDR2 sequences are LNHDA and SQIVND (reference sequence). Trimming stripped 0 bases from V and 5 bases from J, with 14 bases between. There are 16 residues in the CDR3. DNA for the CDR3: TGTGCCAGTAGTATAGAGGGGGCCATCGGGTATCAGCCCCAGCATTTT. Translated: CASSIEGAIGYQPQHF.

To note about this clone: Other DNA sequences from this sample encode an identical CDR3 as well. The chain carries TRBV4-3 and TRBJ1-2; a possible D gene is TRBD1 (6 bases). The CDR3 spans 14 residues. The germline V and J ends were trimmed by 0 bases and 5 bases, with 10 bases remaining between them. Germline CDR1 and CDR2: LGHNA and YSLEER. CDR3 sequence: CASSQDGGPYGYTF. DNA of the CDR3: TGCGCCAGCAGCCAAGATGGGGGCCCGTATGGCTACACCTTC.